Many counts were recorded for the clone carrying this TCR beta chain. Its antigen is not known. A library made for alpha chains picked up this beta chain off target, so its size means little. The CDR3 extends over 14 amino acids. CDR1 is MNHNS, CDR2 SASEGT, per germline. The J segment lost 4 bases and the V segment lost 7 bases, leaving 9 bases of the junction unmatched. This entry belongs to a study of spatial heterogeneity in lung cancer. The time point here: sample taken at primary tumor resection. There were approximately 69 donors, all of them untreated patients with early-stage non-small cell lung cancer. TCRdb independently ran MiXCR on the 5' RACE reads; one entry per CDR3 protein. Found here are 9,800 or so distinct CDR3 sequences, around 6% of them singletons; the top ten hold 10%. Study results and limitations: Expanded alpha and beta TCR counts within tumors tracked tumor mutation counts.

The sample here was lung tumor tissue, taken at surgery. This receptor was taken from a male donor with early-stage non-small cell lung cancer. This chain joins TRBV6-1 and TRBJ1-1; 7 nucleotides align to TRBD1. The CDR3, as DNA: TGTGCCAGCACCTTAGGGACAGCCGGCACTGAAGCTTTCTTT. Amino acids: CASTLGTAGTEAFF.